Following are 24 T cell receptor beta chains from one sample sequenced in a study of T cells in Graves' hyperthyroidism and ophthalmopathy. Researchers took RNA transcripts and amplified the TCR beta CDR3 regions from them. When the TCR CDR3 underwent first-round RT-PCR, the HTBI primer set was used. TCRdb analysed the multiplex PCR reads with MiXCR anew, one entry per CDR3 protein. The sample has some 560,000 distinct CDR3 sequences; around 13% are singletons. The specimen sequenced was blood. Source of these receptors: a woman aged 40 to 55 with Graves' hyperthyroidism.

This clonotype occurred many times. The chain joins TRBV28 to TRBJ1-2; 9 nucleotides align to TRBD1. Germline CDR1 and CDR2: MDHEN and SYDVKM. There are 15 residues in the CDR3. V lost 2 bases, J lost 5 bases, and 6 bases stayed unmatched. In nucleotides, the CDR3 is TGTGCCAGCAGTTTACCCGGGACAGGGCTTTATGGCTACACCTTC. Its translation is CASSLPGTGLYGYTF.

This clonotype occurred many times. The chain links TRBV7-6 to TRBJ2-3; TRBD2 aligns across 8 bases. Germline CDR1 SGHVS, CDR2 FNYEAQ. There are 17 residues in the CDR3. Trimming cost V 3 bases and J 0 bases; bases outside gene matches: 8. The DNA for the CDR3 is TGTGCCAGCAGCTTTGGTCCAGCGGGAGCTAGCACAGATACGCAGTATTTT. Amino acid sequence: CASSFGPAGASTDTQYF.

This clonotype was counted ten times or more. V and J are TRBV6-5 and TRBJ1-5; possible D gene TRBD1, 5 bases. CDR3 length: 15 amino acids. Per the germline V gene, CDR1 is MNHEY and CDR2 is SVGAGI. Deletions cut 0 bases from V and 6 bases from J, with 12 bases between. CDR3 in DNA: TGTGCCAGCAGTTACTCGATTGGTGGGGGTCAGCCCCAGCATTTT. Residues: CASSYSIGGGQPQHF.

The genes are TRBV6-1 and TRBJ1-5; D call uncertain. The CDR3 is 14 residues long. V lost 4 bases and J lost 3, with 10 bases in between. Germline lookup yields CDR1 MNHNS and CDR2 SASEGT. CDR3 sequence (DNA): TGTGCCAGCAGTGGGCCGGGCTCCAATCAGCCCCAGCATTTT. Translating it yields CASSGPGSNQPQHF.

In DNA form, the CDR3 reads TGTGCCAGCAGCATTTGGCTGGGAACTGACACCGGGGAGCTGTTTTTT. This codes for CASSIWLGTDTGELFF. V is TRBV7-9 and J is TRBJ2-2; D is unclear. V shed 5 bases and J shed 3 bases, with 16 bases lying between them. Germline lookup yields CDR1 SEHNR and CDR2 FQNEAQ (reference sequence). The CDR3 runs to 16 residues.

This clonotype has more than one count but fewer than ten. The V gene is TRBV27, the J gene TRBJ1-4; D unresolved. The V and J ends lost 8 bases and 0 bases respectively, with 10 bases between them. This CDR3 is built from 14 residues. The germline V gene encodes CDR1 MNHEY and CDR2 SMNVEV (reference sequence). The CDR3 reads CASSQWATNEKLFF. The CDR3 DNA sequence: TGTGCCAGCTCTCAGTGGGCAACTAATGAAAAACTGTTTTTT.

In its sample, this clonotype was seen many times. The chain recombines TRBV10-3 with TRBJ2-7, with TRBD2 identical over 13 bases. CDR3 size: 14 residues. After removal of 2 bases from V and 5 bases from J, the junction contained 0 bases not matched to a gene. Germline V gives CDR1 ENHRY, CDR2 SYGVKD. CDR3 coding DNA: TGTGCCATCAGTGAGGGGACTAGCGGGGACGAGCAGTACTTC. Amino acid sequence: CAISEGTSGDEQYF.

On this clonotype: One junction end disagrees with the germline gene, perhaps due to a read error. The rearrangement links TRBV18 to TRBJ2-7; TRBD1 aligns across 12 bases. Germline CDR1 reads KGHSH; CDR2 reads LQKENI. The length of the CDR3 is 15 residues. Here the CDR3 DNA reads TGTGCCGGCTCACCCCCCGGGACAGGGGGCTTGGAGCAGTACTTC. As protein: CAGSPPGTGGLEQYF.

This clonotype came up a few times. V gene TRBV5-6 combines with J gene TRBJ1-2, with a possible D match to TRBD1 (5 bases). V dropped 2 bases and J dropped 0 bases, with 11 bases sitting between them. The CDR3 has 15 residues. Germline V CDR1 and CDR2: SGHDT, YYEEEE. Here the CDR3 DNA reads TGTGCCAGCAGCTTCAGACAGACTCCTAACTATGGCTACACCTTC. Translated, it gives CASSFRQTPNYGYTF.

This clonotype was counted a few times. The genes are TRBV7-3 and TRBJ2-2; 7 bases match TRBD1. The CDR3 consists of 14 residues. V shed 5 bases, J shed 6 bases, and the junction held 6 bases outside the gene matches. Germline loops: CDR1 SGHTA, CDR2 FQGTGA. The CDR3 spells CASSQQGSPGELFF. CDR3 in DNA: TGTGCCAGCAGCCAACAGGGGTCCCCCGGGGAGCTGTTTTTT.

The rearrangement joins TRBV28 to TRBJ1-6; D possibly corresponds to TRBD1 (6 bases). The ends were cut back, 4 bases at V and 0 bases at J, with 10 bases in the middle. The CDR3 loop spans 16 amino acids. The germline gives CDR1 MDHEN, CDR2 SYDVKM. CDR3 DNA: TGTGCCAGCAGTTCGCGGACAGACTCCTATAATTCACCCCTCCACTTT. Translating it yields CASSSRTDSYNSPLHF. Filled out from reference TRBV28 and TRBJ1-6, the complete variable domain reads DVKVTQSSRYLVKRTGEKVFLECVQDMDHENMFWYRQDPGLGLRLIYFSYDVKMKEKGDIPEGYSVSREKKERFSLILESASTNQTSMYLCASSSRTDSYNSPLHFGNGTRLTVT.

The chain has TRBV6-1 and TRBJ2-1, with 8 bases matching TRBD1. The CDR3 covers 12 residues. Germline CDR1 MNHNS, CDR2 SASEGT. V dropped 6 bases and J dropped 10; count of bases not matched to a gene: 5. CDR3 DNA sequence: TGTGCCAGCAGCGCGACAGGGGTCGAGCAGTTCTTC. As protein: CASSATGVEQFF.

There are many counts of this clonotype. The rearrangement joins TRBV27 to TRBJ2-5; 13 nucleotides match TRBD2. The V gene end was trimmed by 5 bases and the J gene end by 2 bases; junction bases not matched to a gene: 2. The CDR3 is 15 amino acids. Germline V lookup: CDR1 MNHEY, CDR2 SMNVEV (reference sequence). The CDR3 loop reads CASSGTSGTQETQYF. CDR3 DNA sequence: TGTGCCAGCAGTGGGACTAGCGGGACTCAAGAGACCCAGTACTTC.

This clonotype occurred once. V gene TRBV4-1 combines with J gene TRBJ2-3; D unclear. Germline lookup yields CDR1 MGHRA and CDR2 YSYEKL. This CDR3 has 16 amino acids. The germline V and J ends were trimmed by 1 base and 4 bases, with 15 bases remaining between them. CDR3 sequence (DNA): TGCGCCAGCAGCCAAGGGGTTGTAGGCACCTCAGATACGCAGTATTTT. Translated: CASSQGVVGTSDTQYF.

The chain couples TRBV14 to TRBJ2-1, with unresolved D. CDR1 and CDR2 from the germline V gene are SGHDN and FVKESK. The V gene lost 2 bases and the J gene lost 2 bases, with 13 bases spanning the gap. The CDR3 loop spans 16 amino acids. This chain's CDR3 is CASSQNPPRTYNEQFF. CDR3 nucleotides: TGTGCCAGCAGCCAAAACCCCCCTAGAACCTACAATGAGCAGTTCTTC.

This clonotype was seen many times. The chain combines TRBV20-1 with TRBJ2-1; D is undetermined. This CDR3 is 14 amino acids long. V was shortened by 1 base and J by 4 bases, with 11 bases between the two germline ends. Germline V gives CDR1 DFQATT, CDR2 SNEGSKA (reference sequence). The CDR3 bases are TGCAGTGCTAGAGCCGCTGACCTTTACAATGAGCAGTTCTTC. This sequence encodes CSARAADLYNEQFF.

This clonotype was recorded many times. V is TRBV27 and J is TRBJ1-1, with 8 positions matching TRBD1. The CDR3 consists of 15 residues. Germline trimming cut 4 bases from V and 0 bases from J; bases unmatched to any gene: 4. Germline-derived CDR1 and CDR2 are MNHEY and SMNVEV (reference sequence). The CDR3 region is CASSSGQVMNTEAFF. The CDR3 coding sequence is TGTGCCAGCAGTTCGGGACAGGTGATGAACACTGAAGCTTTCTTT.

In its sample, this clonotype was seen many times. The chain couples TRBV6-1 to TRBJ2-1; 10 bases are shared with TRBD1. Germline CDR1 MNHNS, CDR2 SASEGT. V trimming: 5 bases; J trimming: 5 bases; junction bases outside the gene matches: 6. The CDR3 has 15 amino acids. The CDR3, as DNA: TGTGCCAGCAGTCAGACAGGGGGCAGCGACAATGAGCAGTTCTTC. Its translation: CASSQTGGSDNEQFF.

This clonotype was detected ten times or more. The chain recombines TRBV2 with TRBJ2-1; no clear D gene. This CDR3 is 15 amino acids long. Looked up from germline, CDR1 is SNHLY and CDR2 is FYNNEI. V gave up 8 bases and J gave up 1 base, with 15 bases separating them. The CDR3 spells CASVPRLASYNEQFF. In DNA, the CDR3 is TGTGCCAGCGTCCCCCGGTTGGCGTCCTACAATGAGCAGTTCTTC. Full variable domain (remainder filled in from reference TRBV2 and TRBJ2-1): EPEVTQTPSHQVTQMGQEVILRCVPISNHLYFYWYRQILGQKVEFLVSFYNNEISEKSEIFDDQFSVERPDGSNFTLKIRSTKLEDSAMYFCASVPRLASYNEQFFGPGTRLTVL.

J is TRBJ1-3 and V is TRBV9; possibly TRBD1 for D (5 bases). This CDR3 contains 14 residues. Per germline, CDR1 SGDLS and CDR2 YYNGEE. V lost 6 bases and J lost 4, with 14 bases in between. CDR3 DNA sequence: TGTGCCAGCACCTCCGGGGGTTCAGGAAACACCATATATTTT. It encodes CASTSGGSGNTIYF.

This chain joins TRBV15 and TRBJ2-7, with TRBD1 as a possible D gene (6 bases). Germline lookup yields CDR1 LNHNV and CDR2 YYDKDF (reference sequence). V gave up 8 bases and J gave up 6 bases, with 14 bases separating them. There are 12 residues in the CDR3. This chain's CDR3 is CATGQGLGEQYF. The CDR3 DNA follows: TGTGCCACCGGCCAGGGGTTAGGCGAGCAGTACTTC.

This clonotype has a count of ten or more. An end of the junction does not agree with germline; a read error may underlie this. The chain links TRBV27 to TRBJ2-5; D might be TRBD1 or TRBD2, each matching 6 bases. Germline CDR1 MNHEY, CDR2 SMNVEV (reference sequence). This CDR3 has 11 residues. The CDR3 DNA sequence: TGCACGTCGGGGGCAGGAGAGACCCAGTACTTC. As protein: CTSGAGETQYF.

V usage is TRBV18 and J usage is TRBJ2-7; D uncertain. V dropped 3 bases and J dropped 3 bases, with 9 bases sitting between them. The CDR3 runs to 13 residues. Germline V gene lookup returns CDR1 KGHSH and CDR2 LQKENI. The CDR3 DNA reads TGTGCCAGCTCACCGGTGATCTACTACGAGCAGTACTTC. Its translation is CASSPVIYYEQYF.

The V gene is TRBV20-1, the J gene TRBJ1-2; tentatively, D is TRBD1 (5 bases). This CDR3 is 15 amino acids long. Germline V gene sequence: CDR1 DFQATT, CDR2 SNEGSKA (reference sequence). Trimming took 6 bases from V and 5 from J, leaving 22 bases between them. CDR3 residues: CSAGKGGGGRYGYTF. CDR3 in DNA: TGCAGTGCGGGCAAAGGTGGGGGGGGAAGGTATGGCTACACCTTC.